The source of this T cell receptor (beta chain) is a study of OX40 agonist ivuxolimab in advanced cancers. The wider study: The patients' treatment was ivuxolimab, an agonistic anti-OX40 (CD134) antibody.

General study findings and limits: There was clonal expansion of CD4+ and CD8+ blood T cells by week 6 at 0.1 to 3.0 mg/kg.

Clones were read by immunoSEQ multiplex PCR, and TCRdb kept only the in-frame ones, dropping some. The data hold roughly 150,000 clones, with 90% to 95% observed a single time. Systemic immunosuppression or a history of autoimmune disease excluded patients. For this clone: Antigen: not known.

This material consisted of CD4+ or CD8+ T cells sorted from blood, taken in a trial of the OX40 agonist ivuxolimab. This sequence originates from an adult with an advanced solid tumor such as melanoma, head and neck, liver or kidney cancer.

This CDR3 is CASSSLTSGAGDTQYF. The CDR3 DNA follows: TGTGCCAGCAGTTCCTTGACTAGCGGGGCTGGAGATACGCAGTATTTT. V is TRBV6-5 and J is TRBJ2-3; 11 nucleotides line up with TRBD2. CDR1 and CDR2 from the germline V gene are MNHEY and SVGAGI. The CDR3 is 16 residues long. V trimming: 4 bases; J trimming: 5 bases; junction bases outside the gene matches: 8.